This T cell receptor beta chain was identified during a study of T-cell reconstitution after alpha-beta-depleted transplantation in children. The table lists this clonotype with many counts. The CDR3 totals 16 residues. The V gene's germline CDR1 is SGHTA and CDR2 FQGNSA. V lost 1 base and J lost 6; bases outside the gene matches: 12. A library of TCRbeta sequences, prepared with unique molecular identifiers, was generated. TCRdb analysed the PCR reads with MiXCR anew, one entry per CDR3 protein. Of more than 85,000 distinct CDR3 sequences listed, approximately 10% are singletons. The chain is built from TRBV7-2 and TRBJ2-7, with 7 bases matching TRBD2. Material: PBMCs from the stem cell graft donor, obtained from the stem cell graft. The origin of this receptor is a human donor who donated a stem cell graft to a child with acute lymphoblastic leukemia. The CDR3 reads CASSLVSGRGGIEQYF. The CDR3 bases are TGTGCCAGCAGCTTAGTGTCGGGGCGGGGAGGGATCGAGCAGTACTTC.